The present T cell receptor (beta chain) was sequenced within a study of shared clonotypes between healthy human individuals. Study-level results: What naive subsets generally showed was a larger estimated richness than memory subsets showed.

Germline loops: CDR1 SGHDT, CDR2 YYEEEE. Trimming removed 0 bases from V and 13 bases from J, with 13 bases in between. This CDR3 has 12 residues. TCRdb keeps only in-frame clones here, not all; method: immunoSEQ multiplex PCR. The sample holds about 750,000 clones, 80% to 95% seen once. Selected positively for CCR7 and CD45RO-negative, naive CD8 cells excluded terminally differentiated effector memory CD45RA+ cells. Concerning this clone itself: Its matching antigen is unknown.

This TCR was recovered from a young man in good health. This sequence joins TRBV5-6 and TRBJ2-5; D remains ambiguous. The sequenced sample was naive CD8+ T cells sorted from blood. CDR3 sequence reads: CASSLVGGVRYF. In nucleotides, the CDR3 is TGTGCCAGCAGCTTGGTTGGCGGCGTCCGGTACTTC.